A single sample is the source of the 12 T cell receptor beta chains below, sequenced in a study of CD8+CD57+ T cells in acquired aplastic anemia. Genomic DNA was employed as the template in profiling TCR beta VDJ and CDR3. TCRdb re-analysed the reads in MiXCR, keeping a single row per CDR3 protein. The sample includes 150,000 to 200,000 distinct CDR3 sequences, 35% to 55% seen only once; the top ten take 1.1%. Sequenced material: sorted CD4+, CD8+, or CD8+CD57+ T cells (not recorded which) from PBMCs. Receptors were obtained from a human donor in good health.

This clonotype came up many times. The chain combines TRBV28 with TRBJ1-1; unclear D gene. Trimming shortened V by 4 bases and J by 0 bases, and 6 bases separated the two germline ends. The length of the CDR3 is 13 residues. Germline V CDR1 and CDR2: MDHEN, SYDVKM. CDR3 DNA sequence: TGTGCCAGCAGTTCCTTTGTGAACACTGAAGCTTTCTTT. Translating it yields CASSSFVNTEAFF.

This clonotype appeared a single time. This sequence joins TRBV19 and TRBJ1-2; the D is unclear. This CDR3 spans 13 amino acids. Trimming left V 5 bases short and J 2 bases short, with 9 bases between. Germline V gene lookup returns CDR1 LNHDA and CDR2 SQIVND (reference sequence). CDR3 nucleotide sequence: TGTGCCAGTAGTCCAGAAATAAACTATGGCTACACCTTC. Its translation: CASSPEINYGYTF.

V usage is TRBV4-3 and J usage is TRBJ1-6; D perhaps matches TRBD1 (6 bases). V was pared by 3 bases and J by 7 bases, with 13 bases between. Germline assignment: CDR1 LGHNA and CDR2 YSLEER. This CDR3 contains 15 residues. CDR3 nucleotides: TGCGCCAGCAGCCATGCCGCCAGGGGCAATTCACCCCTCCACTTT. The encoded protein is CASSHAARGNSPLHF.

Note on this clonotype: Compared with germline, one end of the junction differs, possibly owing to a read error. The J gene is TRBJ2-7, the V gene TRBV10-3; possibly TRBD1 for D (5 bases). Germline-derived CDR1 and CDR2 are ENHRY and SYGVKD. CDR3 size: 15 residues. For the CDR3, the DNA is TGTGCCATAAGTGAGGCTCGGACATATTCCTACGAGCAGTACTTC. Translation: CAISEARTYSYEQYF.

This clonotype was detected a few times. The chain couples TRBV24-1 to TRBJ1-2; D is perhaps TRBD1 (6 bases). Trimming took 6 bases from V and 0 from J, leaving 7 bases between them. CDR1 is KGHDR, CDR2 SFDVKD, per germline. This CDR3 region has 13 residues. The CDR3 nucleotides are TGTGCCACCAGTAGGACAGCTAACTATGGCTACACCTTC. Translation gives CATSRTANYGYTF.

The V and J genes are TRBV7-8 and TRBJ2-1; 11 nucleotides match TRBD2. This CDR3 contains 14 residues. Per germline, CDR1 SGHVS and CDR2 FQNEAQ. The V and J ends lost 4 bases and 14 bases, in that order; junction bases with no gene match: 10. This chain's CDR3 is CASSSRTSGPREFF. The CDR3, as DNA: TGTGCCAGCAGCTCCCGGACTAGCGGGCCCCGCGAGTTCTTC.

This clonotype has a count of ten or more. Just one base apart from a much larger clone, this may be a read error. The rearrangement uses TRBV29-1 and TRBJ1-2; no clear D. The V and J ends lost 4 bases and 3 bases respectively, with 9 bases between them. The germline V gene has CDR1 SQVTM and CDR2 ANQGSEA. CDR3 length: 12 residues. CDR3 amino acids: CSVVAGDYGYTF. The DNA of the CDR3 is TGCAGCGTTGTGGCAGGTGACTATGGCTACACCTTC.

For this clonotype: A much larger clone lies a single base off, so this may be a read error. This chain uses TRBV6-1 with TRBJ2-3; 11 bases agree with TRBD2. J lost 1 base, V lost 8 bases, and 5 bases had no gene match. This CDR3 spans 15 amino acids. Germline-derived CDR1 and CDR2 are MNHNS and SASEGT. In DNA form, the CDR3 reads TGTGCCAGCGGAAAACTAGCGGGAGGCACAGATACGCAGTATTTT. Its translation: CASGKLAGGTDTQYF.

On this clonotype itself: This may be a read error: a much more frequent sequence differs by one nucleotide. This sequence joins TRBV14 and TRBJ2-3, with D possibly being TRBD1 (5 bases). Germline V gene data show CDR1 as SGHDN and CDR2 as FVKESK. The CDR3 consists of 12 residues. This chain's CDR3 is CASGQARVDLYF. CDR3 sequence (DNA): TGTGCCAGCGGCCAAGCCAGGGTGGATTTGTATTTT. The complete variable domain, with remaining parts taken from reference TRBV14 and TRBJ2-3, reads EAGVTQFPSHSVIEKGQTVTLRCDPISGHDNLYWYRRVMGKEIKFLLHFVKESKQDESGMPNNRFLAERTGGTYSTLKVQPAELEDSGVYFCASGQARVDLYFGPGTRLTVL.

The chain couples TRBV19 to TRBJ1-1; weak D call: TRBD1 (5 bases). This CDR3 contains 14 residues. Trimming left V 6 bases short and J 1 base short, with 12 bases between. Germline CDR1 and CDR2: LNHDA and SQIVND (reference sequence). CDR3 DNA: TGTGCCAGTAGGGTCGGGGGGACGAACACTGAAGCTTTCTTT. Translating gives CASRVGGTNTEAFF. Filled out from reference TRBV19 and TRBJ1-1, the complete variable domain reads DGGITQSPKYLFRKEGQNVTLSCEQNLNHDAMYWYRQDPGQGLRLIYYSQIVNDFQKGDIAEGYSVSREKKESFPLTVTSAQKNPTAFYLCASRVGGTNTEAFFGQGTRLTVV.

This clonotype was detected a few times. The genes are TRBV7-9 and TRBJ1-1, with D tentatively TRBD1 (5 bases). The germline V gene encodes CDR1 SEHNR and CDR2 FQNEAQ (reference sequence). This CDR3 is built from 13 residues. V gave up 7 bases and J gave up 3 bases, with 12 bases separating them. The CDR3 nucleotides are TGTGCCAGCACCCAGGGTAGCTACACTGAAGCTTTCTTT. Protein product: CASTQGSYTEAFF.

The chain carries TRBV28 and TRBJ2-7, with 10 bases identical to TRBD1. The germline CDR1 and CDR2 sequences are MDHEN and SYDVKM. The CDR3 length is 14 residues. Germline trimming cut 6 bases from V and 2 bases from J; bases unmatched to any gene: 4. CDR3 nucleotide sequence: TGTGCCAGCAGGGGGACAGGGGTCCCCTACGAGCAGTACTTC. It encodes CASRGTGVPYEQYF.